This record looks at one T cell receptor (beta chain) sequence and its context. Antigen unknown. In alopecia areata patients, both lesional scalp punch biopsies and peripheral blood were collected. The data were obtained in a study of CD8+ T cells in alopecia areata. Overall study results and limits: Mice gave a clearer picture of TCR sharing than patients did, possibly for HLA-related reasons.

In each case, RNA was isolated and then reverse transcribed into cDNA as the sequencing template. The method was immunoSEQ multiplex PCR; TCRdb's version includes in-frame clones alone and lacks a portion of them. This table has 110,000 or so clones, under 65% appearing once. In germline, CDR1 is GTSNPN, CDR2 SVGIG (reference sequence). Trimming pared 2 bases from V and 0 bases from J, leaving 7 bases between. This CDR3 is built from 13 residues. The origin of this receptor is a human donor with alopecia areata. The sequenced sample consisted of NKG2D-low CD8+ T cells sorted from blood. The rearrangement links TRBV30 to TRBJ1-1; no reliable D call. The CDR3 nucleotides read TGTGCCTGGAGTTCAGGCCTGAACACTGAAGCTTTCTTT. It specifies CAWSSGLNTEAFF. The full variable domain, its missing parts supplied by reference TRBV30 and TRBJ1-1, is SQTIHQWPATLVQPVGSPLSLECTVEGTSNPNLYWYRQAAGRGLQLLFYSVGIGQISSEVPQNLSASRPQDRQFILSSKKLLLSDSGFYLCAWSSGLNTEAFFGQGTRLTVV.